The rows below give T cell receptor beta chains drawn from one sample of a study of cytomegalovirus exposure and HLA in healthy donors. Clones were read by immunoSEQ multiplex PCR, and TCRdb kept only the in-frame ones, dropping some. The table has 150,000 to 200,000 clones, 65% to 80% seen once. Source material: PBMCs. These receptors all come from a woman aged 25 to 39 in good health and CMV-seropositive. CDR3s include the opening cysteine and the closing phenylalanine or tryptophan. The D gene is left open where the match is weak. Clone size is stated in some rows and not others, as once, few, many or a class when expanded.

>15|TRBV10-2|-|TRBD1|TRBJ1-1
CASSGRTGSNTEAFF
TGCGCCAGCAGTGGGCGGACAGGGTCCAACACTGAAGCTTTCTTT
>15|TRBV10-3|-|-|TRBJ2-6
CAISEFGSGANVLTF
TGTGCCATCAGTGAGTTCGGCTCTGGGGCCAACGTCCTGACTTTC
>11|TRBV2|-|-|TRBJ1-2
CASRTGSGYTF
TGTGCCAGCAGAACAGGGAGTGGCTACACCTTC
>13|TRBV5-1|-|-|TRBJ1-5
CASSLGGDQPQHF
TGCGCCAGCAGCTTGGGCGGGGATCAGCCCCAGCATTTT
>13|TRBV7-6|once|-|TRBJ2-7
CASSSFGHHEQYF
TGTGCCAGCAGCTCTTTCGGACACCACGAGCAGTACTTC
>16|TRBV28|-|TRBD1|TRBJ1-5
CASSLGRGDRVKPQHF
TGTGCCAGCAGTTTAGGCAGGGGGGACAGGGTCAAGCCCCAGCATTTT
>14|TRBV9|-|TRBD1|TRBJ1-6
CASGLTGANSPLHF
TGTGCCAGCGGTTTGACAGGGGCCAATTCACCCCTCCACTTT
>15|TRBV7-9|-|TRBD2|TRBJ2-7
CASSLETSGFYEQYF
TGTGCCAGCAGCTTAGAGACTAGCGGTTTCTACGAGCAGTACTTC
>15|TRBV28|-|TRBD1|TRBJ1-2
CASSFGTGANYGYTF
TGTGCCAGCAGCTTTGGGACAGGAGCTAACTATGGCTACACCTTC
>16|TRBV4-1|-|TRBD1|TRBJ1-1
CASSPTGTGENTEAFF
TGCGCCAGCAGCCCGACAGGGACCGGGGAGAACACTGAAGCTTTCTTT
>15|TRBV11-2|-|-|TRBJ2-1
CASSLGSVPYNEQFF
TGTGCCAGCAGCTTAGGATCGGTTCCCTACAATGAGCAGTTCTTC
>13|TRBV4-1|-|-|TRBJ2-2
CASSRQDLGELFF
TGCGCCAGCAGCCGTCAGGATCTCGGGGAGCTGTTTTTT
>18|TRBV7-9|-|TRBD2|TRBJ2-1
CASSLALPSGGSYNEQFF
TGTGCCAGCAGCTTAGCCCTCCCTAGCGGGGGCTCCTACAATGAGCAGTTCTTC
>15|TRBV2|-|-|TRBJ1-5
CASSQLGGGNQPQHF
TGTGCCAGCAGCCAACTTGGGGGCGGCAATCAGCCCCAGCATTTT
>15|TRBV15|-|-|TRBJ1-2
CATSPTGGSYYGYTF
TGTGCCACCAGCCCGACAGGAGGTAGCTACTATGGCTACACCTTC
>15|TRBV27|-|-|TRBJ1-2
CASSSILVPRDGYTF
TGTGCCAGTTCTTCCATACTCGTCCCGAGGGATGGCTACACCTTC
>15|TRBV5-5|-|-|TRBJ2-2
CASSLARGWAGELFF
TGTGCCAGCAGCTTGGCGAGAGGGTGGGCCGGGGAGCTGTTTTTT
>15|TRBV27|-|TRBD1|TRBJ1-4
CASSSGGTGEEKLFF
TGTGCCAGCAGTTCGGGGGGGACAGGGGAGGAAAAACTGTTTTTT
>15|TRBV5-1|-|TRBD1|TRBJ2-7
CASSLDRGPSYEQYF
TGCGCCAGCAGCTTGGACAGGGGCCCTTCCTACGAGCAGTACTTC
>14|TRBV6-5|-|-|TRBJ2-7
CASSYFRGSYEQYF
TGTGCCAGCAGTTATTTCCGGGGCTCCTACGAGCAGTACTTC
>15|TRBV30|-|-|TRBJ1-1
CAWRPLRAGRTEAFF
TGTGCCTGGAGACCCCTGCGGGCTGGTCGCACTGAAGCTTTCTTT
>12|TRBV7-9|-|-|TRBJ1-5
CASSTPHQPQHF
TGTGCCAGCAGCACTCCCCATCAGCCCCAGCATTTT
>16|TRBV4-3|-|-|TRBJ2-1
CASSQEPGGAYNEQFF
TGCGCCAGCAGCCAAGAACCCGGGGGAGCCTACAATGAGCAGTTCTTC
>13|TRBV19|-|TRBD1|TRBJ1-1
CASSITGGTEAFF
TGTGCCAGTAGTATAACAGGGGGCACTGAAGCTTTCTTT
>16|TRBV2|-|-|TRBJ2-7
CASRNLRDIPSYEQYF
TGTGCCAGCAGAAACCTCCGGGACATACCCTCCTACGAGCAGTACTTC
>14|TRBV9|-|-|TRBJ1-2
CASSPGGSNYGYTF
TGTGCCAGCAGCCCGGGTGGGAGTAACTATGGCTACACCTTC
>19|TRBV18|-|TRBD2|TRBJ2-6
CASSPLRLAGAGGANVLTF
TGTGCCAGCTCACCACTAAGACTAGCGGGAGCGGGGGGGGCCAACGTCCTGACTTTC
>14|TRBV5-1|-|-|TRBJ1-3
CASSLGTQGNTIYF
TGCGCCAGCAGCCTCGGGACTCAGGGAAACACCATATATTTT
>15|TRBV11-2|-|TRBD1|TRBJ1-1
CASSGSTGGNTEAFF
TGTGCCAGCAGCGGCTCCACAGGGGGCAACACTGAAGCTTTCTTT
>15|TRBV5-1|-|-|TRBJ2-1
CASTGLTSINNEQFF
TGCGCCAGCACCGGTTTAACTAGCATTAACAATGAGCAGTTCTTC
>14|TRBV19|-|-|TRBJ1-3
CASSFPGSGNTIYF
TGTGCCAGTAGTTTCCCAGGATCTGGAAACACCATATATTTT
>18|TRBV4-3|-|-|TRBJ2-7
CASSQDAGQTLVLYEQYF
TGCGCCAGCAGCCAAGATGCGGGACAGACTCTGGTCCTCTACGAGCAGTACTTC
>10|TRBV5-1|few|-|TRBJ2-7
CASSTYEQYF
TGCGCCAGCAGTACCTACGAGCAGTACTTC
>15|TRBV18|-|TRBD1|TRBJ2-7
CASSPRAGQGNEQYF
TGTGCCAGCTCACCCCGGGCCGGACAGGGCAACGAGCAGTACTTC
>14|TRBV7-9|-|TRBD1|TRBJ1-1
CASSLGQGATEAFF
TGTGCCAGCAGCTTAGGACAGGGGGCAACTGAAGCTTTCTTT